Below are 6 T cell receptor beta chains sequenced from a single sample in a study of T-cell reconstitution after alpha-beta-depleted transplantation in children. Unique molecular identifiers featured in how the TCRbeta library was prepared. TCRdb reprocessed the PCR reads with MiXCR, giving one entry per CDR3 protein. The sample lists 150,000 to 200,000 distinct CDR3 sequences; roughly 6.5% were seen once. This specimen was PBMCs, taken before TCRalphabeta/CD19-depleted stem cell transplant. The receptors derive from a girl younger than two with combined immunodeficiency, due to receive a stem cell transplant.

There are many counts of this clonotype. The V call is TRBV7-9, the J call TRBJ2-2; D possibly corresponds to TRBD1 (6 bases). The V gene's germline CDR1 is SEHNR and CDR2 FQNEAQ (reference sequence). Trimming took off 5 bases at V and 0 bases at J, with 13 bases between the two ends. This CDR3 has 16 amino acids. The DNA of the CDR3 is TGTGCCAGCAGCCCGACGCAGGGGCCGAACACCGGGGAGCTGTTTTTT. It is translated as CASSPTQGPNTGELFF.

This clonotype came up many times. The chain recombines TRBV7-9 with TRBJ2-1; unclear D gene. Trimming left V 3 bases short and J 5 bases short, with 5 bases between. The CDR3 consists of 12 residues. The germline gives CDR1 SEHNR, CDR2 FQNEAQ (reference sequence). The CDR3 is CASSFIHNEQFF. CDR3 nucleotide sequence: TGTGCCAGCAGCTTTATCCACAATGAGCAGTTCTTC.

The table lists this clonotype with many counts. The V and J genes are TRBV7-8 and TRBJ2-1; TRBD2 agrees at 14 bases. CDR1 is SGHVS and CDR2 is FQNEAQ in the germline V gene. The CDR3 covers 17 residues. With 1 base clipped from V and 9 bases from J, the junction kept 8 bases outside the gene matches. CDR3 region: CASSLGRLAGGLAEQFF. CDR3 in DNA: TGTGCCAGCAGCTTAGGAAGACTAGCGGGAGGGCTGGCTGAGCAGTTCTTC. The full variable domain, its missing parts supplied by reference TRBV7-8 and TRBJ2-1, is GAGVSQSPRYKVAKRGQDVALRCDPISGHVSLFWYQQALGQGPEFLTYFQNEAQLDKSGLPSDRFFAERPEGSVSTLKIQRTQQEDSAVYLCASSLGRLAGGLAEQFFGPGTRLTVL.

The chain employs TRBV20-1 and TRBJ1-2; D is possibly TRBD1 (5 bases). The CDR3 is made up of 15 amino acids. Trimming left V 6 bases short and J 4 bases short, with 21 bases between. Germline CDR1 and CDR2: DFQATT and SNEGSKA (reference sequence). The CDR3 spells CSASTLGDTSYGYTF. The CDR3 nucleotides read TGCAGTGCCTCCACCTTGGGGGATACGAGCTATGGCTACACCTTC.

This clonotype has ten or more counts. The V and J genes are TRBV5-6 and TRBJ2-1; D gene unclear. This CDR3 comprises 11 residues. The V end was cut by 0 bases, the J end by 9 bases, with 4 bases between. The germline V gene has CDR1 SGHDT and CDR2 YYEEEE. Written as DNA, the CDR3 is TGTGCCAGCAGCTTGGTGAGTGAGCAGTTCTTC. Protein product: CASSLVSEQFF.

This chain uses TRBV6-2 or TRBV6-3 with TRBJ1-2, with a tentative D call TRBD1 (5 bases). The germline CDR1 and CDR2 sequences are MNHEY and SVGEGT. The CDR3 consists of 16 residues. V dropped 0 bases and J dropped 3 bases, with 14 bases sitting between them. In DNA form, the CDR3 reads TGTGCCAGCAGTTACTCGAGGGTCCGGGGCGACTATGGCTACACCTTC. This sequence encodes CASSYSRVRGDYGYTF.